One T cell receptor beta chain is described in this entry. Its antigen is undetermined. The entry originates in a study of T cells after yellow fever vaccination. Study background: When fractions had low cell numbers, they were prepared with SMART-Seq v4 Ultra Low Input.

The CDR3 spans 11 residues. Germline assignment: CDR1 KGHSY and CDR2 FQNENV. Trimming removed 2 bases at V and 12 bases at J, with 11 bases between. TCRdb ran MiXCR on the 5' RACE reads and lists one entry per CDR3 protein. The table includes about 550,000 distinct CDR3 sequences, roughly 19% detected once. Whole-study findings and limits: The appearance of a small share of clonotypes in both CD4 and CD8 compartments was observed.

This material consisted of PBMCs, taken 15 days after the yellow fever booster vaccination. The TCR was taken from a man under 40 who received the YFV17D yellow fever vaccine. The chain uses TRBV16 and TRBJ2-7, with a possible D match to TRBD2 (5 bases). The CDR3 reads CASSQGREVYF. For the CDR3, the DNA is TGTGCCAGCAGCCAAGGACGGGAAGTGTACTTC.